These 27 T cell receptor beta chains share one sample of origin, sequenced in a study of blood T cell repertoires in COVID-19. Repertoires were generated with immunoSEQ multiplex PCR, while TCRdb's copy carries only in-frame clones and drops some. Here the sample spans 70,000 to 85,000 clones, about 82% being singletons. Sequenced input: peripheral blood. These receptors were taken from an elderly woman with acute or convalescent COVID-19.

The chain couples TRBV6-5 to TRBJ1-1; D ambiguous. This CDR3 has 13 amino acids. V lost 8 bases and J lost 3, with 13 bases in between. Germline values: CDR1 MNHEY, CDR2 SVGAGI. The chain's CDR3 is CASSPTGDTEAFF. The CDR3 DNA reads as TGTGCCAGCTCCCCGACTGGTGACACTGAAGCTTTCTTT.

This clone was seen once. The rearrangement links TRBV28 to TRBJ2-3, with TRBD2 matching 7 bases. This CDR3 contains 15 residues. V dropped 5 bases and J dropped 5; count of bases not matched to a gene: 10. Germline V gene sequence: CDR1 MDHEN, CDR2 SYDVKM. The CDR3 protein is CASSRGDSNIDTQYF. CDR3 bases: TGTGCCAGCAGTCGGGGGGATTCGAATATAGATACGCAGTATTTT.

This chain uses TRBV5-4 with TRBJ2-1, with TRBD1 matching 12 bases. The CDR3 has 15 amino acids. Trimming removed 0 bases from V and 6 bases from J; junction bases left unmatched: 1. CDR1 and CDR2 (germline): SGHNT, YYREEE (reference sequence). The CDR3 reads CASSLGDRGRNEQFF. The CDR3 DNA reads as TGTGCCAGCAGCTTGGGGGACAGGGGGCGCAATGAGCAGTTCTTC.

The chain couples TRBV24-1 to TRBJ1-1, with a weak D call TRBD1 (6 bases). CDR1 and CDR2 (germline): KGHDR, SFDVKD. V was pared by 7 bases and J by 4 bases, with 12 bases between. CDR3 length: 13 amino acids. CDR3 nucleotide sequence: TGTGCCACCAGCCAGACAGGAGTCACTGAAGCTTTCTTT. Encoded protein: CATSQTGVTEAFF.

The chain employs TRBV7-2 and TRBJ2-7, with TRBD1 as a possible D gene (5 bases). This CDR3 contains 11 residues. V gave up 5 bases and J gave up 10 bases, with 12 bases separating them. The germline CDR1 and CDR2 sequences are SGHTA and FQGNSA. Here the CDR3 DNA reads TGTGCCAGCAGCCCGCGACAGTTACAGTACTTC. As protein: CASSPRQLQYF.

This clone has more than one count but fewer than ten. This chain links TRBV19 with TRBJ1-5, with TRBD1 matching 8 bases. The germline CDR1 and CDR2 sequences are LNHDA and SQIVND (reference sequence). V shed 6 bases, J shed 4 bases, and the junction held 8 bases outside the gene matches. CDR3 length equals 15 residues. For the CDR3, the DNA is TGTGCCAGTAGCCTACAGGGGGTTGGTAATCAGCCCCAGCATTTT. This translates into CASSLQGVGNQPQHF.

The rearrangement links TRBV20-1 to TRBJ2-5; the D gene is possibly TRBD2 (5 bases). The V end was cut by 3 bases, the J end by 4 bases, with 18 bases between. Germline V gene data show CDR1 as DFQATT and CDR2 as SNEGSKA (reference sequence). The CDR3 has 15 residues. CDR3 DNA sequence: TGCAGTGCTAGTGTCTTCCGGGGAGTTGGAGAGACCCAGTACTTC. Its protein is CSASVFRGVGETQYF.

The J gene is TRBJ2-3, the V gene TRBV28; 7 bases align to TRBD2. Trimming removed 6 bases from V and 4 bases from J; junction bases left unmatched: 7. Germline CDR1 MDHEN, CDR2 SYDVKM. The CDR3 is made up of 14 amino acids. The CDR3 sequence is CASSRSGAPDTQYF. The CDR3 nucleotides read TGTGCCAGCAGCCGAAGCGGGGCCCCAGATACGCAGTATTTT. The whole variable domain, filled in from reference TRBV28 and TRBJ2-3, reads DVKVTQSSRYLVKRTGEKVFLECVQDMDHENMFWYRQDPGLGLRLIYFSYDVKMKEKGDIPEGYSVSREKKERFSLILESASTNQTSMYLCASSRSGAPDTQYFGPGTRLTVL.

CDR3 bases: TGTGCCAGCAGCTTAGCGCTGGCTAGCGGGAACTACGAGCAGTACTTC. Protein product: CASSLALASGNYEQYF. The rearrangement joins TRBV7-9 to TRBJ2-7, with TRBD2 identical over 9 bases. The CDR3 runs to 16 residues. Unmatched junction bases numbered 6, after V lost 0 bases and J lost 3 bases. From germline, CDR1 is SEHNR and CDR2 FQNEAQ (reference sequence).

This chain joins TRBV12-3 or TRBV12-4 and TRBJ1-5, with a possible D match to TRBD1 (5 bases). Trimming removed 6 bases at V and 7 bases at J, with 10 bases between. There are 12 residues in the CDR3. The CDR3 loop is CASREGPQPQHF. In DNA form, the CDR3 reads TGTGCCAGCAGGGAGGGGCCGCAGCCCCAGCATTTT.

The V gene is TRBV11-3, the J gene TRBJ2-7; 7 positions match TRBD1. Trimming cost V 5 bases and J 5 bases; bases outside gene matches: 9. Germline values: CDR1 SGHNT, CDR2 YENEEA. The CDR3 has 14 amino acids. CDR3 sequence: CASSPGGRWNEQYF. The DNA of the CDR3 is TGTGCCAGCAGCCCAGGGGGTCGGTGGAACGAGCAGTACTTC.

This clone appeared once. The V and J genes are TRBV7-8 and TRBJ2-7; 11 bases map to TRBD1. CDR3 length equals 15 residues. Germline CDR1 is SGHVS and CDR2 is FQNEAQ. After removal of 3 bases from V and 4 bases from J, the junction contained 5 bases not matched to a gene. The CDR3 DNA is TGTGCCAGCAGCTTCCGGGACAGGGGGAGGTACGAGCAGTACTTC. Translating it yields CASSFRDRGRYEQYF.

V and J are TRBV2 and TRBJ2-1; 7 positions match TRBD1. V trimming: 6 bases; J trimming: 0 bases; junction bases outside the gene matches: 5. Germline V gene sequence: CDR1 SNHLY, CDR2 FYNNEI. CDR3 length: 15 residues. CDR3 bases: TGTGCCAGCAGCGATACAGGGGCCTCCTACAATGAGCAGTTCTTC. Its protein product is CASSDTGASYNEQFF. The complete variable domain, with remaining parts taken from reference TRBV2 and TRBJ2-1, reads EPEVTQTPSHQVTQMGQEVILRCVPISNHLYFYWYRQILGQKVEFLVSFYNNEISEKSEIFDDQFSVERPDGSNFTLKIRSTKLEDSAMYFCASSDTGASYNEQFFGPGTRLTVL.

The rearrangement uses TRBV7-2 and TRBJ1-4; D may be TRBD1 (6 bases). Germline loops: CDR1 SGHTA, CDR2 FQGNSA. Trimming took off 4 bases at V and 2 bases at J, with 14 bases between the two ends. The CDR3 runs 16 residues. The CDR3 DNA reads TGTGCCAGCAGCTCCAGGGCGGGGGCGACTAATGAAAAACTGTTTTTT. Residues: CASSSRAGATNEKLFF.

The CDR3 loop is CAWSRTGGSIGELFF. DNA of the CDR3: TGTGCCTGGAGTCGGACAGGGGGTAGTATCGGGGAGCTGTTTTTT. The chain employs TRBV30 and TRBJ2-2, with 10 bases aligning to TRBD1. Germline V gene sequence: CDR1 GTSNPN, CDR2 SVGIG (reference sequence). V lost 2 bases and J lost 7; bases outside the gene matches: 7. The CDR3 has 15 residues.

The rearrangement joins TRBV6-2 or TRBV6-3 to TRBJ1-1; no firm D call. The CDR3 contains 17 residues. CDR1 is MNHEY, CDR2 SVGEGT, per germline. Trimming stripped 0 bases from V and 1 base from J, with 15 bases between. CDR3 sequence (DNA): TGTGCCAGCAGTTACTCGAAAGTTTTGCTCAGGAACACTGAAGCTTTCTTT. It translates to CASSYSKVLLRNTEAFF.

V is TRBV7-2 and J is TRBJ1-4; D might be TRBD1 (5 bases). Deletions cut 5 bases from V and 8 bases from J, with 15 bases between. This CDR3 is 14 amino acids long. Germline CDR1 reads SGHTA; CDR2 reads FQGNSA. CDR3 in DNA: TGTGCCAGCAGCCCTTTTGGGGGGGGAGAAAAACTGTTTTTT. This sequence encodes CASSPFGGGEKLFF.

V gene TRBV30 combines with J gene TRBJ2-7; 7 positions match TRBD1. The CDR3 sequence is 15 residues long. V shed 0 bases, J shed 7 bases, and the junction held 12 bases outside the gene matches. Germline-derived CDR1 and CDR2 are GTSNPN and SVGIG (reference sequence). This CDR3 is CAWSVPETGHGEQYF. DNA for the CDR3: TGTGCCTGGAGTGTCCCCGAGACAGGGCACGGGGAGCAGTACTTC.

The J gene is TRBJ1-5, the V gene TRBV7-2, with 10 bases aligning to TRBD1. CDR1 is SGHTA and CDR2 is FQGNSA in the germline V gene. V was clipped by 5 bases and J by 7 bases; unmatched bases: 5. CDR3 length: 14 amino acids. CDR3 nucleotide sequence: TGTGCCAGCAGCCGCGGGGACAGGGGACAGCCCCAGCATTTT. As protein: CASSRGDRGQPQHF.

DNA for the CDR3: TGTGCCAGCAGAGGACAGGGGGCCTACAATCAGCCCCAGCATTTT. Amino acids: CASRGQGAYNQPQHF. The V gene is TRBV27, the J gene TRBJ1-5; 11 bases map to TRBD1. This CDR3 spans 15 amino acids. J was trimmed by 3 bases and V by 6 bases; bases with no gene match: 4. The germline V gene has CDR1 MNHEY and CDR2 SMNVEV (reference sequence).

This clone is a singleton in its sample. The chain combines TRBV5-1 with TRBJ1-1, with 7 bases aligning to TRBD1. The V segment lost 0 bases and the J segment 1 base; nucleotides outside the gene matches: 3. Per germline, CDR1 SGHRS and CDR2 YFSETQ. This CDR3 has 15 amino acids. CDR3 loop: CASSLERGQNTEAFF. The CDR3 coding sequence is TGCGCCAGCAGCTTGGAAAGGGGGCAGAACACTGAAGCTTTCTTT.

The chain links TRBV5-1 to TRBJ1-2, with D perhaps TRBD1 (6 bases). CDR3 length: 14 residues. Germline assignment: CDR1 SGHRS and CDR2 YFSETQ. V was cut by 4 bases and J by 10 bases, with 20 bases left in between. In nucleotides, the CDR3 is TGCGCCAGCAGCCCACGGGCGGGGGGCCCCACCTACACCTTC. As protein: CASSPRAGGPTYTF.

V usage is TRBV2 and J usage is TRBJ1-4; 8 nucleotides match TRBD1. This CDR3 contains 16 residues. CDR1 and CDR2 from the germline V gene are SNHLY and FYNNEI. V lost 4 bases to trimming and J lost 0 bases; unmatched junction nucleotides: 4. Here the CDR3 DNA reads TGTGCCAGCAGTGGGGACAGGCATGCAACTAATGAAAAACTGTTTTTT. It encodes CASSGDRHATNEKLFF.

The chain has TRBV6-5 and TRBJ2-7, with 8 nucleotides matching TRBD2. Germline loops: CDR1 MNHEY, CDR2 SVGAGI. V dropped 0 bases and J dropped 0; count of bases not matched to a gene: 4. The CDR3 covers 16 residues. CDR3 residues: CASSYSTSVSSYEQYF. CDR3 DNA sequence: TGTGCCAGCAGTTACTCGACTAGCGTAAGCTCCTACGAGCAGTACTTC.

The chain uses TRBV29-1 and TRBJ2-2, with D possibly TRBD2 on 5 matching bases. From germline, CDR1 is SQVTM and CDR2 ANQGSEA. The CDR3 is made up of 13 amino acids. The V and J ends lost 4 bases and 1 base respectively, with 7 bases between them. CDR3 residues: CSVVAGNTGELFF. The DNA for the CDR3 is TGCAGCGTTGTGGCGGGGAACACCGGGGAGCTGTTTTTT.

CDR3 coding DNA: TGTGCCAGCTCACCACGGGAGCTAGTCTCGAACACTGAAGCTTTCTTT. This translates into CASSPRELVSNTEAFF. The chain is built from TRBV18 and TRBJ1-1; D is ambiguous. The CDR3 spans 16 residues. Germline loops: CDR1 KGHSH, CDR2 LQKENI. V was clipped by 1 base and J by 1 base, with 13 bases between them.

The chain joins TRBV4-2 to TRBJ2-1; 10 bases map to TRBD2. Germline V CDR1 and CDR2: LGHNA, YNFKEQ. This CDR3 spans 17 amino acids. The V gene end was trimmed by 4 bases and the J gene end by 6 bases; junction bases not matched to a gene: 12. In DNA, the CDR3 is TGTGCCAGCAGCCTTCGTATAGCGGGGGGCGGGTTCAATGAGCAGTTCTTC. It encodes CASSLRIAGGGFNEQFF.